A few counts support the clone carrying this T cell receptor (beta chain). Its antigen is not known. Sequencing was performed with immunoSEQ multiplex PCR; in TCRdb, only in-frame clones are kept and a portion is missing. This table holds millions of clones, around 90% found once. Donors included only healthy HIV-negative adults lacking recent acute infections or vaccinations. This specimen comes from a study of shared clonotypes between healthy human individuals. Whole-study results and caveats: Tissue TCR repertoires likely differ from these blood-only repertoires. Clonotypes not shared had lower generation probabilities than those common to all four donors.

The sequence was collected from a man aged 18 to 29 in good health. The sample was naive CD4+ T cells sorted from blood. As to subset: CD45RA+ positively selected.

The CDR3 sequence is CASSQAPDREAFF. The CDR3 coding sequence is TGTGCCAGCAGCCAAGCCCCGGACAGGGAAGCTTTCTTT. This chain links TRBV7-3 with TRBJ1-1; 7 bases line up with TRBD1. The CDR3 covers 13 residues. V dropped 5 bases and J dropped 8; count of bases not matched to a gene: 8. Germline CDR1 reads SGHTA; CDR2 reads FQGTGA.